A selection of T cell receptor beta chains follows, all from one sample in a study of T cells in Graves' hyperthyroidism and ophthalmopathy. TCRdb passed the multiplex PCR reads through MiXCR, listing each CDR3 protein once. The sample comprises some 210,000 distinct CDR3 sequences, roughly a sixth of which are singletons, and around 52% rests with the top ten. Specimen: blood. These receptors all come from a man aged 50 to 59 with Graves' hyperthyroidism. Each CDR3 is given with its conserved first and last residue. The D gene is left open where the match is weak. Part of the rows lack a size; the others show once, few, many or a class for expanded clones.

size | D | J | V | DNA | CDR3
. | . | TRBJ1-1 | TRBV20-1 | TGCAGTGTCGCCGGGAACACTGAAGCTTTCTTT | CSVAGNTEAFF
few | . | TRBJ2-7 | TRBV20-1 | TGCAGTGCTAGAGGGGACGGGCTCTTCTACGAGCAGTACTTC | CSARGDGLFYEQYF
many | . | TRBJ2-7 | TRBV28 | TGTGCCAGCAGTCCTACAAGGGACGTCAACTACGAGCAGTACTTC | CASSPTRDVNYEQYF
many | . | TRBJ2-7 | TRBV28 | TGTGCCAGCACCCCCGTGGGCGGGCGCACCTACGAGCAGTACTTC | CASTPVGGRTYEQYF
many | TRBD1 | TRBJ1-5 | TRBV20-1 | TGCAGTGCTAAGACAGGGGGGATCGGCGAGCCCCAGCATTTT | CSAKTGGIGEPQHF
many | . | TRBJ2-1 | TRBV27 | TGTGCCAGCAGTTTAAGGGCATACCCCTACAATGAGCAGTTCTTC | CASSLRAYPYNEQFF
many | . | TRBJ1-1 | TRBV20-1 | TGCAGTGCTAGAACCCCAGGGACGGGAGCTTTCTTT | CSARTPGTGAFF
few | TRBD1 | TRBJ2-7 | TRBV12-3/TRBV12-4 | TGTGCCAGCAGCCCCGACAGGGGCGTATACGAGCAGTACTTC | CASSPDRGVYEQYF
few | . | TRBJ2-3 | TRBV28 | TGTGCCAGCAGTCTGACAGGTGCGAATACGCAGTATTTT | CASSLTGANTQYF
few | . | TRBJ2-5 | TRBV6-5 | TGTGCCAGCAGTTACTTGGGGACCCAGTACTTC | CASSYLGTQYF